The clone carrying this T cell receptor (beta chain) was detected ten times or more. Its antigen remains unidentified. The CDR3 is 14 amino acids. The V end was cut by 3 bases, the J end by 7 bases, with 13 bases between. Germline V gene sequence: CDR1 MNHEY, CDR2 SMNVEV (reference sequence). The sample originates from a study of response to subunit inactivated influenza vaccine. TCRdb analysed the RT-PCR reads with MiXCR anew, one entry per CDR3 protein. The table lists 600,000 to 850,000 distinct CDR3 sequences, less than 15% of them singletons. Study-level findings and limits: A suggestion made by the authors is that each seasonal influenza vaccination recruits few new T cells.

This receptor was identified in a man aged 50-59 years who received an inactivated influenza vaccine. The chain employs TRBV27 and TRBJ1-5, with D perhaps TRBD1 (5 bases). The specimen was PBMCs from blood, collected 14 days before vaccination. The DNA for the CDR3 is TGTGCCAGCAGTTTTGCGGGGGTGGGGCAGCCCCAGCATTTT. Its translation is CASSFAGVGQPQHF.